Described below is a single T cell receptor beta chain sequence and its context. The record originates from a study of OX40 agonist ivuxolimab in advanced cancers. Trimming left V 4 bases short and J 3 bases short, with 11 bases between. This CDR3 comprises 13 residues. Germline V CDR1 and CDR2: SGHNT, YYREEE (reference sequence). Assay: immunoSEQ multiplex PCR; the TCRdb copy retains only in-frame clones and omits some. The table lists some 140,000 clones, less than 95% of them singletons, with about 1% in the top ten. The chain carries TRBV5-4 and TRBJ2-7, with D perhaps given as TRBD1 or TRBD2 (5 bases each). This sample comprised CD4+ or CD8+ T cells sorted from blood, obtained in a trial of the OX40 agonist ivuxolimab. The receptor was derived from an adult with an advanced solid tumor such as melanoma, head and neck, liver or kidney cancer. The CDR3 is CASSGRTGYEQYF. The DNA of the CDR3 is TGTGCCAGCAGCGGGAGAACAGGCTACGAGCAGTACTTC.